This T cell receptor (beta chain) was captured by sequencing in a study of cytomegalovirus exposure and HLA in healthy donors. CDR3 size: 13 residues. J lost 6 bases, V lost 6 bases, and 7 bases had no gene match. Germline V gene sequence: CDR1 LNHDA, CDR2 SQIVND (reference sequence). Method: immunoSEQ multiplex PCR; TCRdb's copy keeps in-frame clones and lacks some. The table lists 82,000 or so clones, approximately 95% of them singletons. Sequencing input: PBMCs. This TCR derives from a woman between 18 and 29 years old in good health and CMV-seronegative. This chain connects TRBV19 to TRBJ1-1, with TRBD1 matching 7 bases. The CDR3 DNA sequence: TGTGCCAGTAGCTCACAGGGGTGGGCTGAAGCTTTCTTT. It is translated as CASSSQGWAEAFF. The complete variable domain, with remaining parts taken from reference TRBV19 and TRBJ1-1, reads DGGITQSPKYLFRKEGQNVTLSCEQNLNHDAMYWYRQDPGQGLRLIYYSQIVNDFQKGDIAEGYSVSREKKESFPLTVTSAQKNPTAFYLCASSSQGWAEAFFGQGTRLTVV.